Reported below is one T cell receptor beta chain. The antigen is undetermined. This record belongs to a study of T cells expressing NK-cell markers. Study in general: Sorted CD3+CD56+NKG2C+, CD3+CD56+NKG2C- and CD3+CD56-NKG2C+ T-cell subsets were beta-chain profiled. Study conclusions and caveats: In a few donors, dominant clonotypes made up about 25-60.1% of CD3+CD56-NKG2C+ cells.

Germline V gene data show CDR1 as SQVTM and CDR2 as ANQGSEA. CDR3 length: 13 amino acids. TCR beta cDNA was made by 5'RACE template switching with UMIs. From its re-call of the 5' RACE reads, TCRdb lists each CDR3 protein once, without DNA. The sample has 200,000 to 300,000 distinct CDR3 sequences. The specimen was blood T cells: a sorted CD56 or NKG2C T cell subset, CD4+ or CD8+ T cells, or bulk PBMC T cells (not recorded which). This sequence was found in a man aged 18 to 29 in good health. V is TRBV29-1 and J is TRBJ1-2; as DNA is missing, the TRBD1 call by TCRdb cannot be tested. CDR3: CSVEGGTTYGYTF.